The clone carrying this T cell receptor (beta chain) was counted a few times. What it binds is not known. PCR amplification relied on 60 Vbeta primers (plus 13 Jbeta primers). Some clones are missing from TCRdb's copy, which holds only in-frame ones; the method was immunoSEQ multiplex PCR. The table shows roughly 100,000 clones, with about 69% occurring only once. The source of the sample is a study of cytomegalovirus exposure and HLA in healthy donors. Study observations and caveats: The authors confirmed in vitro that a few CMV-associated chains were specific for CMV antigens. There were reportedly fewer N-insertions in an Asian-associated ancestry cluster than the approximately 630-donor mean, in a later analysis. Most TCR sequences were rare, but some public TCRs occurred in many donors. Accurate prediction of most subjects' HLA-A and HLA-B alleles from TCR beta sequences was reported.

Trimming left V 5 bases short and J 2 bases short, with 8 bases between. Germline-derived CDR1 and CDR2 are SGHTA and FQGNSA. The CDR3 has 13 amino acids. The source of this sequence is a man between 35 and 55 years old in good health and CMV-seronegative. This chain connects TRBV7-2 to TRBJ2-3, with D possibly matching TRBD2 (5 bases). Sequencing was performed on PBMCs. CDR3 nucleotide sequence: TGTGCCAGCAGCCATAGCGCCACAGATACGCAGTATTTT. As protein: CASSHSATDTQYF.